This TCR beta chain was profiled in a study of vaccination effects on CD4 cells after COVID-19. Study context: Samples that were drawn after vaccination came a median of 72 days after the second dose. A few million PBMC were seeded per well and grown in the presence of about 9 IU/ml IL-2 and around 11 ug/ml peptides.

Germline CDR1 reads SGHTA; CDR2 reads FQGTGA. The CDR3 runs to 17 residues. Trimming shortened V by 3 bases and J by 2 bases, and 19 bases separated the two germline ends. The method was immunoSEQ multiplex PCR; TCRdb's version includes in-frame clones alone and lacks a portion of them. This sample has some 50,000 clones, with 65% to 75% found just once. For this clone: Its target is unknown.

On day 10 of culture, CD4+ T cells were separated out. A positive SARS-CoV-2 PCR test fell between March and December 2020. All participants had two doses of either the BNT162b2 or mRNA-1273 vaccine. The source was CD4+ T cells from PBMCs cultured without peptide, collected after COVID-19 vaccination. The chain carries TRBV7-3 and TRBJ2-5; the D gene is possibly TRBD2 (7 bases). The source of this sequence is a human donor who had a prior SARS-CoV-2 infection. The CDR3: CASSFFGRGNDQETQYF. The CDR3 DNA follows: TGTGCCAGCAGCTTTTTTGGGAGGGGGAACGATCAAGAGACCCAGTACTTC. Together with reference TRBV7-3 and TRBJ2-5, the CDR3 gives the full variable domain: GAGVSQTPSNKVTEKGKYVELRCDPISGHTALYWYRQSLGQGPEFLIYFQGTGAADDSGLPNDRFFAVRPEGSVSTLKIQRTERGDSAVYLCASSFFGRGNDQETQYFGPGTRLLVL.